This T cell receptor (beta chain) was sequenced in a study of blood T cells in healthy people across ages. A J-beta primer mix and a sample-barcoded 5' primer were used in a second PCR of about 7 to 12 cycles. One entry per CDR3 protein, called by TCRdb with MiXCR from the 5' RACE reads. The sample comprises some 930,000 distinct CDR3 sequences, 29% of which are singletons, and roughly a tenth rests with the top ten. V lost 3 bases to trimming and J lost 7 bases, with 13 bases between them. This CDR3 is built from 15 residues. Germline V gene sequence: CDR1 MGHDK, CDR2 SYGVNS. This same sample was also taken into another study, of T cells of mothers and their children. That paper states: For related and unrelated pairs alike, thymic selection shapes TCR recombination output similarly. Related mother-child pairs shared slightly more overlap than unrelated pairs, but the difference was non-significant.

The V and J genes are TRBV25-1 and TRBJ1-6, with D unclear. This TCR was sampled from a woman aged 40 to 49 in good health. The sequenced material came from blood. CDR3 in amino acids: CASSDSLGYNSPLHF. Here the CDR3 DNA reads TGTGCCAGCAGTGATAGCCTGGGGTACAATTCACCCCTCCACTTT.